Sequencing of this T cell receptor (beta chain) was carried out in a study of regulatory T cells in long-lasting Graves disease (dated by TCRdb to the early 2020s). Context from the whole study: Persistent Graves' disease was defined as persistently positive TSH receptor autoantibodies together with antithyroid drug treatment for over 5 years. This study used TCR sequencing and RNA sequencing of peripheral blood to compare persistent Graves' disease patients against newly diagnosed Graves' disease patients. On average, persistent Graves' disease patients in the clinical cohort had been on antithyroid drugs for around ten years. A total of around 33 samples underwent TCR sequencing, from about 13 patients with persistent Graves' disease and some 20 patients with newly diagnosed Graves' disease. The study took place in China and was registered as a clinical trial.

Library prep was done by multiplex PCR. Data came from an Illumina HiSeq 4000. To build TCR beta libraries, CDR3 regions were amplified by Arm-PCR using iRepertoire HTBI primers. Before sequencing, the PCR products underwent gel purification. The source study handled its data this way. A total of roughly 67 TRBV and 14 TRBJ segments were identified across samples and were used for gene usage analysis of CDR3 amino acid clonotypes. COPE and FqMerger were used to merge filtered high-quality paired reads into contigs. BLAST was used to align contigs to the IMGT TRBV, TRBD and TRBJ reference genes, and CDR3 was defined following IMGT. Highly expanded clones were defined as clonotypes with a frequency above 0.1%. Repertoire diversity was measured by Shannon entropy, and V-J evenness by the Gini coefficient. A clonotype found in more than one individual was treated as public. TCRdb trimmed the raw reads at Q25, called clones with MiXCR and kept productive beta chains. Identical CDR3 proteins give one entry, which carries the most common genes and DNA. The V and J calls were not made by the authors but by TCRdb's processing. Within this sample are 400,000 or so distinct CDR3 sequences, with 20% to 25% of them counted one time only. The ten biggest clones cover around 24% of the sample.

Worth noting for this clonotype: This clone's antigen is unknown. No much larger clone is present one base from it, and per-base qualities are unavailable.

Points the paper makes about the study in general: Patients with persistent disease shared more public clonotypes (about 2,500) than newly diagnosed patients did (around 930). Sequencing and analysis were limited to the TCR beta chain. Lower TCR Shannon entropy and fewer highly expanded clones were observed in persistent Graves' disease patients than in newly diagnosed patients, which suggested clonal expansion. The authors acknowledged the small sample size as a limitation that may reduce accuracy. Because the primary lesion, thyroid tissue, could not be accessed, the study looked at peripheral blood alone.

Taken with the paper, the label for time point translates to: persistent/refractory GD, antithyroid drugs over 5 years with positive TRAb. RNA was extracted from PBMCs in TRIzol for both TCR sequencing and RNA sequencing. Graves' disease was diagnosed according to American Thyroid Association guidelines. Recruitment of patients was carried out at an endocrinology department in Xi'an, China. Each patient gave about 9.1 milliliters of peripheral blood, collected in an EDTA anticoagulant tube. Ficoll Paque Plus density gradient separation was used to isolate PBMCs, and no additional T cell sorting was done. An Agilent 2100 Bioanalyzer and agarose gel were used to assess RNA quality, and a NanoDrop 2000 was used to measure RNA concentration. This receptor was obtained from a female donor with Graves disease. Here the sequenced sample was peripheral blood mononuclear cells (PBMCs), taken when the disease was refractory, from a patient treated with antithyroid drugs.

The CDR3 region: CATSREDRGQETQYF. Read as DNA, the sequence is TGTGCCACCAGCAGAGAAGACAGGGGACAAGAGACCCAGTACTTC. The sequence links TRBV15 to TRBJ2-5; TRBD1 fits 8 bases in the junction. The CDR3 has 15 amino acids, counting the end cysteine and phenylalanine. Here the CDR3 DNA is all that survives: 45 bases in frame from base 1. From a lookup of the germline V gene (reference sequence), CDR1 and CDR2 are LNHNV and YYDKDF. Clipping removes 0 bases from V and 2 bases from J, with 2 as the unmatched junction base count.